The clone carrying this TCR beta chain was found a few times. The target antigen is unknown. CDR1 and CDR2 from the germline V gene are SGHRS and YFSETQ. The trim removed 1 base at V and 1 base at J, leaving 5 bases unmatched. The CDR3 consists of 17 residues. TCRdb reprocessed the 5' RACE reads via MiXCR and lists one record per CDR3 protein. This table has around 470,000 distinct CDR3 sequences, 20% appearing once. The source of the sample is a study of T-cell memory formation after mild COVID-19. As for the study in general: Clusters of TCRs were largely donor specific. Study-level points and caveats: Whether day 37 second-wave clones are SARS-CoV-2-specific was not confirmed. While clones contracting from day 15 to 85 were balanced between CD4 and CD8, later expanders leaned CD4+.

This clonotype was obtained from an adult woman who had mild COVID-19 (a few samples of this study predate the infection). Cell type and time point are not known. Sequencing input: PBMCs or a T cell subset sorted from them (not recorded which). J is TRBJ2-2 and V is TRBV5-1; 9 bases align to TRBD1. CDR3 region: CASSLSTGGVNTGELFF. The CDR3 coding sequence is TGCGCCAGCAGCTTGTCGACAGGGGGAGTGAACACCGGGGAGCTGTTTTTT.